This TCR beta chain was sequenced for a study of T cells after yellow fever vaccination. TCRdb reprocessed the 5' RACE reads via MiXCR and lists one record per CDR3 protein. The sample has hundreds of thousands of distinct CDR3 sequences, approximately 12% seen once. V lost 2 bases and J lost 3, with 8 bases in between. CDR3 length: 14 residues. The receptor was isolated from a man between 18 and 29 years old who received the YFV17D yellow fever vaccine. J is TRBJ2-4 and V is TRBV23-1, with D possibly being TRBD1 or TRBD2 (6 bases each). TRBV23-1 qualifies as an ORF whose function is uncertain. Specimen: CD4+ T cells sorted from PBMCs, collected 15 days after the yellow fever booster vaccination. The CDR3 DNA is TGCGCCAGCAGTCAAGGGGGGCTCAAAAACATTCAGTACTTC. Its protein is CASSQGGLKNIQYF.